The source of this T cell receptor beta chain is a study of radiotherapy plus CTLA-4 blockade in lung cancer. Study as a whole: For around 18% of patients, objective responses occurred, and about 33% had disease control. Study-wide points: Dynamics of early blood T cell clones, together with interferon-beta, were reportedly the best predictors of response. Subsequent to radiotherapy plus ipilimumab, tumor-derived TCR clones underwent expansion in blood.

CDR3 length equals 13 residues. Germline loops: CDR1 MNHEY, CDR2 SVGAGI. V shed 5 bases and J 7 bases; nucleotides not matched to a gene: 6. Clones were read by immunoSEQ multiplex PCR, and TCRdb kept only the in-frame ones, dropping some. This table holds about 80,000 clones, 86% found once. Enrolled patients, whose metastatic non-small-cell lung cancer was chemo-refractory, received focal radiation plus CTLA-4 blockade with ipilimumab. Note on this clone: As yet, its antigen is unknown.

Sample: peripheral blood, taken from a patient treated with radiotherapy plus ipilimumab. The rearrangement joins TRBV6-5 to TRBJ1-2; TRBD1 matches 8 bases. This TCR was recovered from a human donor with non-small cell lung cancer who had a partial response to radiotherapy plus ipilimumab. CDR3 DNA: TGTGCCAGCAGTGAAACAGGGGGGGTTGGCTACACCTTC. This gives the protein CASSETGGVGYTF.